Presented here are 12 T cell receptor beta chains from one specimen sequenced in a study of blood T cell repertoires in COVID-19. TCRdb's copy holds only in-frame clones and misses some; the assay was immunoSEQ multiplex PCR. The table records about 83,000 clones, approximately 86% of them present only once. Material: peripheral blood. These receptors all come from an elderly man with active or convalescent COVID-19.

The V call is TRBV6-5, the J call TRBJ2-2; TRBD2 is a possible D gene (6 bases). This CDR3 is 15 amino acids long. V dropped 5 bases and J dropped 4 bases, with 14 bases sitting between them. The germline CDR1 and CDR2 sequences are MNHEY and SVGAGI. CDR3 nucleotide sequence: TGTGCCAGCAGTCTGCCCGGGCGGGGCACCGGGGAGCTGTTTTTT. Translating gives CASSLPGRGTGELFF.

Here the CDR3 reads CASSLVQKNTEAFF. DNA for the CDR3: TGCGCCAGCAGCTTGGTACAGAAGAACACTGAAGCTTTCTTT. The chain combines TRBV5-1 with TRBJ1-1; D remains ambiguous. CDR1 is SGHRS and CDR2 is YFSETQ in the germline V gene. V was trimmed by 0 bases and J by 1 base, leaving 7 bases between them. The CDR3 runs 14 residues.

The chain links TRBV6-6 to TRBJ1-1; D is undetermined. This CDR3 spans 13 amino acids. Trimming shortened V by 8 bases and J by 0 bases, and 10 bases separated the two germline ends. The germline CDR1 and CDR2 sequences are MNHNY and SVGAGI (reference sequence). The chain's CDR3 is CASCPGVNTEAFF. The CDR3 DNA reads TGTGCCAGCTGTCCCGGGGTGAACACTGAAGCTTTCTTT.

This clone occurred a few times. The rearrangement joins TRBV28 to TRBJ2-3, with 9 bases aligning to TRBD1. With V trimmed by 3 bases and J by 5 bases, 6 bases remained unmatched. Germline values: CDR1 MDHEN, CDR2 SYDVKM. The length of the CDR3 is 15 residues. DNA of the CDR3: TGTGCCAGCAGTTTCTTAACAGGGGGCTTAGATACGCAGTATTTT. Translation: CASSFLTGGLDTQYF.

CDR3 DNA sequence: TGTGCCAGCAGTGACAGGGGGCGGTTGGAGACCCAGTACTTC. It encodes CASSDRGRLETQYF. V is TRBV28 and J is TRBJ2-5, with 10 positions matching TRBD1. J gave up 5 bases and V 5 bases, and 5 bases lay outside the gene matches. This CDR3 is 14 amino acids long. Germline V gene sequence: CDR1 MDHEN, CDR2 SYDVKM.

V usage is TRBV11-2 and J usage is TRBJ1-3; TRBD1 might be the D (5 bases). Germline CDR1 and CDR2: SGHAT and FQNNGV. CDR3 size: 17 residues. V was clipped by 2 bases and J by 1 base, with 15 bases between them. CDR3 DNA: TGTGCCAGCAGCTTAAGTCGGGGGGTTCGGTCTGGAAACACCATATATTTT. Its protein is CASSLSRGVRSGNTIYF. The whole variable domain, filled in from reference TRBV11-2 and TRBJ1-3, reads EAGVAQSPRYKIIEKRQSVAFWCNPISGHATLYWYQQILGQGPKLLIQFQNNGVVDDSQLPKDRFSAERLKGVDSTLKIQPAKLEDSAVYLCASSLSRGVRSGNTIYFGEGSWLTVV.

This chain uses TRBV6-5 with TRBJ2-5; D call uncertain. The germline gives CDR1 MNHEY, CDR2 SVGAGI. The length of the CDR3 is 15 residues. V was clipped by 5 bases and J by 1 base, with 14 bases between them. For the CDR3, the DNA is TGTGCCAGCAGTCCCCCGAGAGAATTCCAAGAGACCCAGTACTTC. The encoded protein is CASSPPREFQETQYF.

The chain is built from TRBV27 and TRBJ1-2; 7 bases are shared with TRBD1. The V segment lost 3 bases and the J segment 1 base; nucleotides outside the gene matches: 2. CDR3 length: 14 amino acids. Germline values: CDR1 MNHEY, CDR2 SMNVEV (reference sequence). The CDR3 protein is CASSFDRDNYGYTF. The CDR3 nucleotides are TGTGCCAGCAGTTTCGACAGGGATAACTATGGCTACACCTTC.

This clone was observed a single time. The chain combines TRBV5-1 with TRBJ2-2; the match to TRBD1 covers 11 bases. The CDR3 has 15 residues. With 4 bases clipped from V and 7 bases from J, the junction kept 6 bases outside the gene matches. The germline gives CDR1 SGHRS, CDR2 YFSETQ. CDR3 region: CASSQDRGRGGELFF. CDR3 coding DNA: TGCGCCAGCAGCCAGGACAGGGGGCGAGGCGGGGAGCTGTTTTTT.

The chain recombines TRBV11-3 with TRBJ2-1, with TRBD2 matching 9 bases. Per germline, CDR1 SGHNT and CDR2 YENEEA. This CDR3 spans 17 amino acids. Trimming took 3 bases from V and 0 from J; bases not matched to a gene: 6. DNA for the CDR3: TGTGCCAGCAGCTTGAGCGGGAGGTCTAGCTCCTACAATGAGCAGTTCTTC. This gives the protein CASSLSGRSSSYNEQFF. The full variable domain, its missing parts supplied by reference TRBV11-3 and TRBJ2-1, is EAGVVQSPRYKIIEKKQPVAFWCNPISGHNTLYWYLQNLGQGPELLIRYENEEAVDDSQLPKDRFSAERLKGVDSTLKIQPAELGDSAVYLCASSLSGRSSSYNEQFFGPGTRLTVL.

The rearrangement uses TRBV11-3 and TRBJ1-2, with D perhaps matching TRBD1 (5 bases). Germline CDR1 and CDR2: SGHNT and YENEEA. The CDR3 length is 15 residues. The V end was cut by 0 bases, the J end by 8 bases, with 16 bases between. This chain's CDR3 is CASSLDGEGPEGYTF. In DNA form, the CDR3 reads TGTGCCAGCAGCTTAGATGGGGAGGGGCCGGAAGGCTACACCTTC.

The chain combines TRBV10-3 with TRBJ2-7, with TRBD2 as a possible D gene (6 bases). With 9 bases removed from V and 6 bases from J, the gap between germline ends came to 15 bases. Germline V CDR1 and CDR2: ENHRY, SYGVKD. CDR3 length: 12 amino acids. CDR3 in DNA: TGTGCCATGGGGGGAGGTACTGGCGAGCAGTACGTC. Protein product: CAMGGGTGEQYV.